The T cell receptor beta chain described here comes from a study of human T cells and chemical hapten exposure. TCRdb reprocessed the RACE reads with MiXCR, giving one entry per CDR3 protein. The sample yields 65,000 to 70,000 distinct CDR3 sequences, over 9.5% seen once. Specified time point: pre-sensitization, week 0. Noted treatment: therapeutic diphenylcyclopropenone sensitization with weekly scalp DPC. This clonotype was picked up a small number of times. Sequencing used whole blood, obtained in connection with sensitization to the hapten diphenylcyclopropenone (DPC). The receptor was isolated from a woman aged 45 to 65 with alopecia areata. Some clones in this sample may be carry-over from other donors' samples.

The CDR3 DNA is TGTGCCAGCAGTTACTCTTCAGCCAACACCGGGGAGCTGTTTTTT. Encoded protein: CASSYSSANTGELFF. The chain employs TRBV6-5 and TRBJ2-2; D is ambiguous. Germline V lookup: CDR1 MNHEY, CDR2 SVGAGI. The CDR3 is 15 amino acids. V gave up 0 bases and J gave up 2 bases, with 7 bases separating them.